This record covers a single T cell receptor beta chain. TCRdb's table, derived via immunoSEQ multiplex PCR, lists solely in-frame clones and lacks some. The table includes about 110,000 clones, roughly 86% detected once. This specimen belongs to a study of blood T cell repertoires in COVID-19. V was pared by 2 bases and J by 2 bases, with 10 bases between. The length of the CDR3 is 14 residues. Germline CDR1 and CDR2: SGHTA and FQGNSA. This rearrangement joins TRBV7-2 to TRBJ2-7; a weak D match, TRBD2 (6 bases). Sequencing was performed on peripheral blood. The origin of this receptor is a man between 40 and 49 years old with acute or convalescent COVID-19. The CDR3 loop is CASSLPGSPYEQYF. The CDR3 DNA is TGTGCCAGCAGCTTACCCGGGAGTCCCTACGAGCAGTACTTC.